This passage covers 11 T cell receptor beta chains from one sample sequenced in a study of technical replicates of blood from a few donors (dated by TCRdb to the late 2010s). Library preparation employed the immunoSEQ multiplex PCR assay. Imported from immuneACCESS, the table was reduced by TCRdb to in-frame sequences with V and J called. These copies leave out some clones; in studies compared against another copy, an unresolved V gene accounts for under half, and the cause of the remainder is not known. This sample gives around 100,000 clones in total; roughly 94% of them show up just once. The top ten constitute 0.25% to 0.35% of the sample. The material sequenced was T cells isolated from PBMCs. Receptors originate from a human donor in good health.

CDR3 loop: CAASVQLNTEAFF. As DNA, the CDR3 is TGTGCCGCCTCGGTACAGTTGAACACTGAAGCTTTCTTT. The rearrangement links TRBV6-5 to TRBJ1-1, with D unresolved. Germline V CDR1 and CDR2: MNHEY, SVGAGI. This CDR3 has 13 amino acids. V shed 11 bases and J shed 0 bases, with 13 bases lying between them.

This clone was counted once. The J gene is TRBJ2-7, the V gene TRBV18; the match to TRBD2 covers 8 bases. Per germline, CDR1 KGHSH and CDR2 LQKENI. There are 13 residues in the CDR3. V trimming: 6 bases; J trimming: 3 bases; junction bases outside the gene matches: 4. CDR3 residues: CASSPTSGYEQYF. The CDR3 region has the DNA TGTGCCAGCTCGCCCACTAGCGGCTACGAGCAGTACTTC.

This rearrangement joins TRBV28 to TRBJ1-3; D perhaps matches TRBD1 (6 bases). The V end lost 2 bases, the J end lost 5 bases, and 10 bases lay between the germline ends. This CDR3 region has 14 residues. From germline, CDR1 is MDHEN and CDR2 SYDVKM. The CDR3 spells CASSLEGERNTIYF. CDR3 DNA: TGTGCCAGCAGTTTAGAGGGGGAAAGAAACACCATATATTTT.

The rearrangement joins TRBV21-1 to TRBJ2-2; the D call in the table, TRBD2, was not verified against the DNA. TRBV21-1 constitutes a pseudogene. This CDR3 spans 16 amino acids. The CDR3 DNA is TGTGCCAGCACCCCGGGGGGCGCGGGAAACACCGGGGAGCTGTTTTTT. This gives the protein CASTPGGAGNTGELFF.

The chain joins TRBV7-8 to TRBJ1-5, with 9 bases matching TRBD1. This CDR3 is 16 amino acids long. In germline, CDR1 is SGHVS, CDR2 FQNEAQ. V shed 5 bases, J shed 4 bases, and the junction held 9 bases outside the gene matches. For the CDR3, the DNA is TGTGCCAGCAGCCCGGGACAGGGACTAATTAATCAGCCCCAGCATTTT. As protein: CASSPGQGLINQPQHF. The entire variable domain, with the rest obtained from reference TRBV7-8 and TRBJ1-5, is as follows: GAGVSQSPRYKVAKRGQDVALRCDPISGHVSLFWYQQALGQGPEFLTYFQNEAQLDKSGLPSDRFFAERPEGSVSTLKIQRTQQEDSAVYLCASSPGQGLINQPQHFGDGTRLSIL.

The rearrangement joins TRBV6-1 to TRBJ1-1; D gene unclear. The length of the CDR3 is 15 residues. Trimming pared 1 base from V and 3 bases from J, leaving 12 bases between. In germline, CDR1 is MNHNS, CDR2 SASEGT. The CDR3 is CASSEGRETDTEAFF. As DNA, the CDR3 is TGTGCCAGCAGTGAAGGGAGAGAAACGGACACTGAAGCTTTCTTT.

This chain links TRBV4-2 with TRBJ2-1; D unresolved. V was pared by 4 bases and J by 8 bases, with 12 bases between. The CDR3 covers 13 residues. CDR1 is LGHNA, CDR2 YNFKEQ, per germline. The CDR3 DNA reads TGTGCCAGCAGCCTAGTACTTAACGATGAGCAGTTCTTC. It specifies CASSLVLNDEQFF.

The V call is TRBV9, the J call TRBJ2-2; TRBD1 aligns across 9 bases. V lost 4 bases to trimming and J lost 4 bases; unmatched junction nucleotides: 11. Germline lookup yields CDR1 SGDLS and CDR2 YYNGEE. This CDR3 region has 17 residues. The CDR3 region is CASSLQRDRESTGELFF. CDR3 DNA sequence: TGTGCCAGCAGCCTTCAGAGGGACAGGGAAAGCACCGGGGAGCTGTTTTTT.

This chain joins TRBV5-4 and TRBJ2-7, with 12 positions matching TRBD2. CDR3 length: 17 amino acids. Trimming at V came to 2 bases and at J to 3 bases, leaving 9 bases not matched to a gene. Germline V gives CDR1 SGHNT, CDR2 YYREEE (reference sequence). This chain's CDR3 is CASSFSTSGSLIYEQYF. DNA of the CDR3: TGTGCCAGCAGCTTTTCGACTAGCGGGAGTTTAATCTACGAGCAGTACTTC.

The chain is built from TRBV19 and TRBJ1-1; D ambiguous. V lost 6 bases and J lost 5, with 16 bases in between. The length of the CDR3 is 14 residues. Germline V lookup: CDR1 LNHDA, CDR2 SQIVND (reference sequence). The CDR3: CASSLGNRGTEAFF. The DNA of the CDR3 is TGTGCCAGTAGCCTCGGGAACAGAGGAACTGAAGCTTTCTTT.

The V gene is TRBV9, the J gene TRBJ2-1; 7 nucleotides line up with TRBD2. The V and J ends lost 7 bases and 5 bases, in that order; junction bases with no gene match: 15. In germline, CDR1 is SGDLS, CDR2 YYNGEE. This CDR3 has 16 amino acids. CDR3 loop: CASGGSSSGNNNEQFF. CDR3 DNA: TGTGCCAGCGGCGGATCTTCTAGCGGAAACAACAATGAGCAGTTCTTC.